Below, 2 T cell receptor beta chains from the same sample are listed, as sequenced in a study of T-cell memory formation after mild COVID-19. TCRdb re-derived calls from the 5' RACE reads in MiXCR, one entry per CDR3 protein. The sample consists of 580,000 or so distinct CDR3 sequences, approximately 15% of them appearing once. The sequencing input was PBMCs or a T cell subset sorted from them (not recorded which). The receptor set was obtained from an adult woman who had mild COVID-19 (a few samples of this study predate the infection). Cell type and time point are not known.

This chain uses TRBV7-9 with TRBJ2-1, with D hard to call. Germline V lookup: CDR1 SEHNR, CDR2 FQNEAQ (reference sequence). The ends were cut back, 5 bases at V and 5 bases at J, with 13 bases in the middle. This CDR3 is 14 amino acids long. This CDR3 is CASSPRRLHNEQFF. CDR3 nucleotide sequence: TGTGCCAGCAGCCCGCGTCGGCTACACAATGAGCAGTTCTTC.

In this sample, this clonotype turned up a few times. The CDR3 loop is CASRARDRDYGYTF. CDR3 coding DNA: TGCGCCAGCAGGGCCCGGGACAGGGACTATGGCTACACCTTC. J is TRBJ1-2 and V is TRBV5-1; 9 nucleotides align to TRBD1. The junction had 5 bases not matched to a gene; V was cut back by 5 bases and J by 3 bases. Germline assignment: CDR1 SGHRS and CDR2 YFSETQ. The CDR3 is 14 amino acids.